A selection of T cell receptor beta chains follows, all from one sample in a study of T cell responses to AZD1222 COVID-19 vaccine. Using immunoSEQ multiplex PCR, the repertoire was profiled, and TCRdb retains in-frame clones only, with some absent. The sample has about 94,000 clones, around 87% seen once; the top ten hold about an eighth. The sequencing used peripheral blood, collected 28 days after the second AZD1222 dose. These receptor sequences come from an adult who received the AZD1222 COVID-19 vaccine. Each CDR3 is given with its conserved first and last residue. A D gene is named only where the DNA matches it firmly. Size is omitted from some rows. Given values are once, few, many or a class for expanded clones.

d_gene	v_gene	j_gene	abundance	CDR3aa	CDR3nt
.	TRBV7-3	TRBJ1-6	.	CASSLNSVDNSPLHF	TGTGCCAGCAGCTTAAATTCGGTGGATAATTCACCCCTCCACTTT
.	TRBV9	TRBJ2-3	.	CASSVGTTTDTQYF	TGTGCCAGCAGCGTGGGAACCACCACAGATACGCAGTATTTT
TRBD2	TRBV15	TRBJ2-1	.	CATSRLAGGRNEQFF	TGTGCCACCAGCAGATTAGCGGGAGGACGAAATGAGCAGTTCTTC
.	TRBV18	TRBJ2-3	.	CASSPGVGDTQYF	TGTGCCAGCTCACCAGGGGTTGGGGATACGCAGTATTTT
.	TRBV18	TRBJ1-2	.	CASSLYSAGENWGYTF	TGTGCCAGCTCACTCTACTCCGCCGGCGAGAATTGGGGCTACACCTTC
TRBD2	TRBV7-8	TRBJ2-7	.	CASSFSSSGSDYEQYF	TGTGCCAGCAGCTTCTCTTCTAGCGGGTCCGACTACGAGCAGTACTTC
TRBD2	TRBV7-8	TRBJ2-7	.	CASSLRAGGPYEQYF	TGTGCCAGCAGCTTAAGAGCGGGGGGCCCCTACGAGCAGTACTTC
.	TRBV9	TRBJ1-3	.	CASSVAPEFGNTIYF	TGTGCCAGCAGCGTAGCTCCAGAATTTGGAAACACCATATATTTT
.	TRBV15	TRBJ2-7	.	CATSRGPGLIPYEQYF	TGTGCCACCAGCAGAGGACCGGGACTCATTCCCTACGAGCAGTACTTC
.	TRBV18	TRBJ1-6	.	CASSPPQDSPLHF	TGTGCCAGCTCACCACCCCAAGATTCACCCCTCCACTTT
TRBD2	TRBV11-3	TRBJ2-7	.	CASSLGSSGGYYEQYF	TGTGCCAGCAGCTTAGGCAGTAGCGGGGGATACTACGAGCAGTACTTC
TRBD1	TRBV2	TRBJ1-6	once	CASTRGQGWEDSPLHF	TGTGCCAGCACTAGAGGACAGGGATGGGAGGATTCACCCCTCCACTTT
TRBD2	TRBV4-2	TRBJ2-3	.	CASSQRGRASGGGSTDTQYF	TGTGCCAGCAGCCAAAGAGGGCGGGCTAGCGGGGGGGGAAGCACAGATACGCAGTATTTT
.	TRBV5-4	TRBJ1-2	.	CASSPEGPYNYGYTF	TGTGCCAGCAGCCCCGAGGGGCCTTATAACTATGGCTACACCTTC
.	TRBV6-5	TRBJ1-1	.	CASSPTGTGTEAFF	TGTGCCAGCAGCCCCACGGGGACGGGGACTGAAGCTTTCTTT
TRBD1	TRBV29-1	TRBJ2-5	few	CSGTGEGETQYF	TGCAGCGGGACAGGTGAGGGAGAGACCCAGTACTTC
TRBD1	TRBV2	TRBJ2-1	.	CATGPPGTGKYNEQFF	TGTGCCACCGGACCCCCTGGGACAGGCAAATACAATGAGCAGTTCTTC
.	TRBV6-5	TRBJ2-2	.	CVSLSNTGELFF	TGTGTCTCCCTTTCGAACACCGGGGAGCTGTTTTTT
.	TRBV10-3	TRBJ2-7	.	CAIRWGRDVDEQYF	TGTGCCATCAGGTGGGGCAGGGATGTCGACGAGCAGTACTTC
.	TRBV20-1	TRBJ1-1	.	CSATSSGKAFF	TGCAGTGCTACCTCCAGTGGGAAGGCTTTCTTT
.	TRBV7-9	TRBJ2-1	.	CASSVGSWDEQFF	TGTGCCAGCAGCGTCGGGAGCTGGGATGAGCAGTTCTTC
.	TRBV6-5	TRBJ2-7	.	CASSLGGITYEQYF	TGTGCCAGCTCACTGGGCGGGATAACCTACGAGCAGTACTTC
TRBD2	TRBV11-2	TRBJ2-1	.	CASSLKPSGGYNEQFF	TGTGCCAGCAGCTTGAAGCCTAGCGGGGGGTACAATGAGCAGTTCTTC
.	TRBV18	TRBJ1-5	.	CASSPGGNQPQHF	TGTGCCAGCTCACCGGGGGGCAATCAGCCCCAGCATTTT
.	TRBV18	TRBJ1-5	.	CASSPTNSNQPQHF	TGTGCCAGCTCCCCCACTAATAGCAATCAGCCCCAGCATTTT
.	TRBV20-1	TRBJ1-2	.	CSADYGYTF	TGCAGTGCTGACTATGGCTACACCTTC
.	TRBV6-5	TRBJ1-1	.	CASSRFDSEAFF	TGTGCCAGCAGCCGTTTTGACTCCGAAGCTTTCTTT
TRBD2	TRBV11-3	TRBJ2-7	.	CASSLGDAGRGYEQYF	TGTGCCAGCAGCTTAGGTGACGCGGGGAGGGGCTACGAGCAGTACTTC
TRBD1	TRBV6-2/TRBV6-3	TRBJ1-5	once	CASSYTLRDRGRVVNQPQHF	TGTGCCAGCAGTTACACCCTTCGGGACAGGGGCCGGGTTGTCAATCAGCCCCAGCATTTT
.	TRBV5-1	TRBJ2-3	.	CASSVQTSTDTQYF	TGCGCCAGCAGCGTCCAGACTAGCACAGATACGCAGTATTTT
TRBD2	TRBV15	TRBJ2-7	.	CATSRGRLAVGYEQYF	TGTGCCACCAGCAGAGGTCGACTAGCGGTAGGCTACGAGCAGTACTTC
.	TRBV5-1	TRBJ1-4	.	CASSLARGTDEKLFF	TGCGCCAGCAGCTTGGCCCGAGGTACGGATGAAAAACTGTTTTTT
TRBD2	TRBV3-1/TRBV3-2	TRBJ2-1	.	CASSRGSAGDLSYNEQFF	TGTGCCAGCAGCCGCGGATCAGCGGGGGATTTATCCTACAATGAGCAGTTCTTC
.	TRBV6-2/TRBV6-3	TRBJ2-2	.	CASSYSSDPRDPNTGELFF	TGTGCCAGCAGTTACTCGAGCGATCCCCGGGATCCGAACACCGGGGAGCTGTTTTTT
.	TRBV23-1	TRBJ1-2	once	CATGWGYTF	TGCGCCACTGGTTGGGGCTACACCTTC
.	TRBV18	TRBJ1-5	.	CASSPNSRVGSNNQPQHF	TGTGCCAGCTCACCAAATTCCAGGGTCGGAAGTAACAATCAGCCCCAGCATTTT
.	TRBV2	TRBJ1-1	.	CASSEIEAFF	TGTGCCAGCAGTGAAATTGAAGCTTTCTTT
.	TRBV19	TRBJ1-1	.	CASSPWTANTEAFF	TGTGCCAGTAGTCCCTGGACAGCTAACACTGAAGCTTTCTTT
TRBD2	TRBV19	TRBJ2-7	once	CASSDGTTAAYEQYF	TGTGCCAGTAGTGACGGGACTACCGCCGCCTACGAGCAGTACTTC
.	TRBV9	TRBJ1-1	.	CASSAVATGTPRDTEAFF	TGTGCCAGCAGCGCAGTAGCAACCGGGACCCCCAGGGACACTGAAGCTTTCTTT
TRBD2	TRBV7-2	TRBJ2-3	.	CASSLVGLASTSTDTQYF	TGTGCCAGCAGCTTAGTCGGACTAGCGTCGACTAGCACAGATACGCAGTATTTT
.	TRBV19	TRBJ2-2	.	CASNTHGSNTGELFF	TGTGCCAGCAACACACACGGGTCGAACACCGGGGAGCTGTTTTTT
.	TRBV5-1	TRBJ1-4	.	CASSVGLSTAGNMNEKLFF	TGCGCCAGCAGCGTTGGGCTTTCTACGGCAGGGAACATGAATGAAAAACTGTTTTTT
TRBD1	TRBV5-1	TRBJ1-1	few	CASSFVLTGGNTEAFF	TGCGCCAGCAGCTTTGTATTGACAGGGGGAAACACTGAAGCTTTCTTT
.	TRBV18	TRBJ2-5	.	CASSPPVGQETQYF	TGTGCCAGCTCACCACCGGTTGGGCAAGAGACCCAGTACTTC
.	TRBV6-2/TRBV6-3	TRBJ1-1	.	CASSDGAAGNTEAFF	TGTGCCAGCAGTGACGGAGCGGCAGGTAACACTGAAGCTTTCTTT
TRBD2	TRBV4-1	TRBJ2-3	once	CASSLAGGGTDTQYF	TGCGCCAGCAGCTTAGCGGGAGGTGGCACAGATACGCAGTATTTT
TRBD1	TRBV4-1	TRBJ1-2	.	CASSYSRQGPYGYTF	TGCGCCAGCAGCTATTCAAGACAGGGCCCCTATGGCTACACCTTC
.	TRBV5-4	TRBJ1-1	once	CASSLDIGNTEAFF	TGTGCCAGCAGCTTAGACATAGGGAACACTGAAGCTTTCTTT
TRBD2	TRBV27	TRBJ2-7	.	CASSRPHTSGRADEQYF	TGTGCCAGCAGCCGCCCGCATACTAGCGGGAGGGCCGACGAGCAGTACTTC
.	TRBV7-3	TRBJ1-6	.	CASSLIASVNSPLHF	TGTGCCAGCAGCTTAATAGCGTCAGTTAATTCACCCCTCCACTTT
TRBD1	TRBV7-9	TRBJ1-1	.	CASSLDGTANTEAFF	TGTGCCAGCAGCTTAGATGGGACAGCAAACACTGAAGCTTTCTTT
TRBD2	TRBV11-1	TRBJ2-1	.	CASSLFNSGNNEQFF	TGTGCCAGCAGCTTATTTAATAGCGGGAACAATGAGCAGTTCTTC
TRBD1	TRBV28	TRBJ1-2	.	CASSFSTGESGYTF	TGTGCCAGCAGTTTCTCGACAGGGGAGAGCGGCTACACCTTC
.	TRBV7-9	TRBJ1-6	once	CASSSGSSSYNSPLHF	TGTGCCAGCAGCTCGGGGAGCAGCTCCTATAATTCACCCCTCCACTTT